This T cell receptor beta chain was sequenced in a study of human T cells and chemical hapten exposure. TCRdb fed the RACE reads into MiXCR, producing one record per CDR3 protein. The sample contains about 69,000 distinct CDR3 sequences, 10% to 13% of which appear only once. Trimming shortened V by 10 bases and J by 2 bases, and 7 bases separated the two germline ends. Germline CDR1 is ENHRY and CDR2 is SYGVKD. The CDR3 extends over 11 amino acids. Regarding time point: patch test 2, 6 weeks after DPC sensitization. Stated treatment: therapeutic diphenylcyclopropenone sensitization with weekly scalp DPC.

The source was whole blood, collected in connection with sensitization to the hapten diphenylcyclopropenone (DPC). This clonotype was sampled from a woman in her forties or fifties with alopecia areata. Some clones in this sample may be carry-over from other donors' samples. V is TRBV10-3 and J is TRBJ2-3, with D possibly matching TRBD2 (5 bases). The CDR3 coding sequence is TGTGCCACCGGGGACACAGATACGCAGTATTTT. Encoded protein: CATGDTDTQYF.